This T cell receptor beta chain appears in the sequencing data of a study of metastatic and nonmetastatic thyroid tumors. Looking at the study overall: Malignant and benign thyroid patients had repertoires compared in peripheral blood and tumor or nodule tissue.

Comment on this clone: No antigen is known for it.

Each patient went into thyroid surgery without having received any treatment. Using MiXCR, TCRdb re-called clones from the PCR reads. Counted here are 43,000 or so clones, less than 4.5% occurring once; the ten biggest clones make up roughly a tenth. The CDR3 extends over 13 amino acids. V was shortened by 4 bases and J by 10 bases, with 14 bases between the two germline ends. From germline, CDR1 is MRHNA and CDR2 SNTAGT. General observations from the study: In blood and tumor, TCR beta diversity was reportedly significantly higher in malignant thyroid tumors than in benign nodules.

The origin of this receptor is a female donor with papillary thyroid cancer or a benign thyroid nodule (not recorded which). Some clones in this sample may be carry-over from other donors' samples. This rearrangement joins TRBV6-4 to TRBJ2-1; maybe TRBD2 (6 bases). Sequenced sample: blood. The CDR3 region has the DNA TGTGCCAGCAGTGTGACTAGTTTCGGAGAGCAGTTCTTC. Residues: CASSVTSFGEQFF.